This T cell receptor (beta chain) was sequenced during a study of early T cells in non-severe SARS-CoV-2 infection (dated by TCRdb to the early 2020s). Regarding the complete study: TCR sequencing used bulk RNA from unsorted whole blood, so alpha and beta chains could not be paired.

Library preparation employed 5' RACE. TCRdb lists the instrument as NextSeq 500. In the TCR library protocol, unique molecular identifiers were attached to individual cDNA molecules to correct for PCR bias and sequencing error. Sequencing covered both TCR alpha and beta chains, and within each sample the abundances of alpha and beta sequences were tightly co-correlated. The authors' analysis ran thus. Decombinator V4 was used to annotate TCR sequences for V gene, J gene and CDR3. TCRs were defined as expanded if a significant change between any two time points was detected under a Poisson model with p below 0.0001. TCR abundances were normalised to the total number of TCRs sequenced in each sample and reported as counts per million. TRAV1-2 paired with TRAJ12, TRAJ20 or TRAJ33 defined MAIT TCRs, while TRAV10 paired with TRAJ18 defined iNKT TCRs. VDJdb, accessed 1 November 2021, was searched for CMV, EBV and SARS-CoV-2 annotated TCRs, with TCRs annotated for multiple antigens excluded. TCRdb applied fastp at Q25 and MiXCR to the public reads, then kept only in-frame beta chains. Each entry is one CDR3 protein sequence, shown with its most common DNA and genes. TCRdb, not the original authors, processed these V and J calls. Here the sample has 50,000 to 65,000 distinct CDR3 sequences; around 9% occur a single time. Together, the top ten hold approximately 15% of the sample.

This was a case-control study nested in a cohort of healthcare workers in London, UK, who had nasopharyngeal swab PCR tests and blood samples taken every week. Between 23 and 31 March 2020, the week of the UK lockdown, healthcare workers were enrolled and then followed up weekly for as long as 16 weeks. Study-wide findings and limitations: Matching against VDJdb was skewed toward anti-spike CD8 responses, likely underestimated virus-specific expansions, and missed private and CD4 specificities.

Concerning this clonotype: The antigen this receptor binds is unknown. No per-base quality is available; no much larger clone lies one base away.

The V and J ends are trimmed by 0 bases and 7 bases, leaving 13 bases between them. The CDR3 runs 14 amino acids, cysteine and phenylalanine included. The kept DNA is CDR3 alone, 42 bases in frame from the first base. CDR1 and CDR2 (DFQATT, SNEGSKA) derive from the germline V gene (reference sequence). The sequenced material came from whole blood. The sequence derives from an adult who was a healthcare worker with PCR-confirmed SARS-CoV-2 infection or an uninfected control (not recorded which). In this chain, TRBV20-1 is recombined with TRBJ2-1, and TRBD1 may be the D gene, going by 5 matching bases. The encoded CDR3 is CSARDVGAVNEQFF. The bases are TGCAGTGCTAGAGATGTTGGGGCGGTTAATGAGCAGTTCTTC.